These 8 T cell receptor beta chains came from one sample sequenced in a study of T-cell memory formation after mild COVID-19. TCRdb independently ran MiXCR on the 5' RACE reads; one entry per CDR3 protein. The data contain approximately 99,000 distinct CDR3 sequences, 15% to 20% of them singletons. The sequenced material came from PBMCs or a T cell subset sorted from them (not recorded which). These receptors all stem from a man between 18 and 35 years old who had mild COVID-19 (a few samples of this study predate the infection). Cell type and time point are not known.

In its sample, this clonotype was seen a few times. The J gene is TRBJ2-4, the V gene TRBV7-2, with D perhaps TRBD1 (6 bases). CDR3 size: 16 residues. V dropped 5 bases and J dropped 0 bases, with 14 bases sitting between them. The germline gives CDR1 SGHTA, CDR2 FQGNSA. The CDR3 region has the DNA TGTGCCAGCAGCCGTCAAGTGGGGGCAGCCAAAAACATTCAGTACTTC. It specifies CASSRQVGAAKNIQYF. The whole variable domain, filled in from reference TRBV7-2 and TRBJ2-4, reads GAGVSQSPSNKVTEKGKDVELRCDPISGHTALYWYRQSLGQGLEFLIYFQGNSAPDKSGLPSDRFSAERTGGSVSTLTIQRTQQEDSAVYLCASSRQVGAAKNIQYFGAGTRLSVL.

This clonotype has only a few counts. The gene calls are TRBV7-2 and TRBJ2-5, with D unresolved. V lost 6 bases and J 1 base, leaving 12 bases between the germline ends. The CDR3 has 14 amino acids. Germline lookup yields CDR1 SGHTA and CDR2 FQGNSA. CDR3 coding DNA: TGTGCCAGCAGTTACGGAGTCCCCCAAGAGACCCAGTACTTC. Encoded protein: CASSYGVPQETQYF. Complete variable domain (other parts from reference TRBV7-2 and TRBJ2-5): GAGVSQSPSNKVTEKGKDVELRCDPISGHTALYWYRQSLGQGLEFLIYFQGNSAPDKSGLPSDRFSAERTGGSVSTLTIQRTQQEDSAVYLCASSYGVPQETQYFGPGTRLLVL.

The sample holds a few counts of this clonotype. The chain joins TRBV6-4 to TRBJ2-1, with D uncertain. There are 11 residues in the CDR3. The V gene's germline CDR1 is MRHNA and CDR2 SNTAGT. The V gene lost 1 base and the J gene lost 8 bases, with 3 bases spanning the gap. CDR3 nucleotides: TGTGCCAGCAGTGACTATGATGAGCAGTTCTTC. It specifies CASSDYDEQFF.

This clonotype was seen ten or more times. The rearrangement uses TRBV20-1 and TRBJ2-3, with D tentatively TRBD1 or TRBD2 (5 bases each). The germline V and J ends were trimmed by 5 bases and 3 bases, with 18 bases remaining between them. There are 15 residues in the CDR3. Germline V gene sequence: CDR1 DFQATT, CDR2 SNEGSKA (reference sequence). CDR3 DNA: TGCAGTGCTCGCCCCCGGGGCAGCTGGACAGATACGCAGTATTTT. It encodes CSARPRGSWTDTQYF.

The V gene is TRBV14, the J gene TRBJ2-3; D tentatively fits TRBD1 or TRBD2 (5 bases each). The germline V and J ends were trimmed by 4 bases and 5 bases, with 16 bases remaining between them. Germline V gene lookup returns CDR1 SGHDN and CDR2 FVKESK. The CDR3 has 15 residues. In nucleotides, the CDR3 is TGTGCCAGCAGCCGGCGAGGGGACCGAAAAGATACGCAGTATTTT. It translates to CASSRRGDRKDTQYF.

This clonotype was seen a handful of times. V gene TRBV20-1 combines with J gene TRBJ1-5, with 9 bases lining up with TRBD1. Trimming removed 1 base from V and 7 bases from J; junction bases left unmatched: 8. The CDR3 consists of 15 residues. Germline CDR1 is DFQATT and CDR2 is SNEGSKA (reference sequence). CDR3 in DNA: TGCAGTGCTAGAGCGAACCGGGACAGGGTACAGCCCCAGCATTTT. This sequence encodes CSARANRDRVQPQHF.

This clonotype was seen only once. The J gene is TRBJ1-4, the V gene TRBV6-5, with D perhaps matching TRBD1 (5 bases). Germline loops: CDR1 MNHEY, CDR2 SVGAGI. Trimming took 5 bases from V and 8 from J, leaving 15 bases between them. The CDR3 has 14 residues. The CDR3 loop reads CASSPRGKGEKLFF. The CDR3 DNA is TGTGCCAGCAGTCCACGGGGGAAAGGCGAAAAACTGTTTTTT.

This clonotype was seen a handful of times. The chain joins TRBV7-9 to TRBJ2-3, with 8 bases aligning to TRBD1. The CDR3 runs 15 residues. V was clipped by 5 bases and J by 3 bases; unmatched bases: 7. The germline V gene encodes CDR1 SEHNR and CDR2 FQNEAQ (reference sequence). The CDR3 loop reads CASSPGGGWTDTQYF. For the CDR3, the DNA is TGTGCCAGCAGCCCAGGGGGCGGATGGACAGATACGCAGTATTTT.